One and the same sample provided the 19 T cell receptor beta chains below, sequenced in a study of T cells after yellow fever vaccination. TCRdb re-analysed the 5' RACE reads in MiXCR, keeping a single row per CDR3 protein. The table records 30,000 or so distinct CDR3 sequences, 4.4% of them present only once. The input for sequencing was CD8+ T cells sorted from PBMCs, taken 5 days after the yellow fever booster vaccination. All receptors come from a man aged 25 to 40 who received the YFV17D yellow fever vaccine.

This clonotype was recorded many times. This chain joins TRBV27 and TRBJ1-1; D gene unclear. CDR3 size: 14 residues. Trimming pared 9 bases from V and 5 bases from J, leaving 19 bases between. Looked up from germline, CDR1 is MNHEY and CDR2 is SMNVEV (reference sequence). The CDR3 region has the DNA TGTGCCAGTCTAACATCCGGGCGCCTGACTGAAGCTTTCTTT. The encoded protein is CASLTSGRLTEAFF.

This clonotype was counted at least ten times. The chain links TRBV4-2 to TRBJ2-7; the match to TRBD1 covers 9 bases. Germline V gives CDR1 LGHNA, CDR2 YNFKEQ. After removal of 0 bases from V and 5 bases from J, the junction contained 8 bases not matched to a gene. The CDR3 has 16 amino acids. CDR3 protein: CASSQETGQGPHEQYF. CDR3 nucleotide sequence: TGTGCCAGCAGCCAAGAAACTGGACAGGGGCCCCACGAGCAGTACTTC.

This clonotype is judged medium-sized. The chain is built from TRBV27 and TRBJ2-1; D ambiguous. Trimming pared 3 bases from V and 6 bases from J, leaving 21 bases between. The CDR3 is 17 amino acids. CDR1 and CDR2 (germline): MNHEY, SMNVEV (reference sequence). CDR3 bases: TGTGCCAGCAGTTTTGGGCAGCACCCCACGTTCGTCAATGAGCAGTTCTTC. It translates to CASSFGQHPTFVNEQFF.

There are many counts of this clonotype. The genes are TRBV7-9 and TRBJ2-1, with 10 bases fitting TRBD2. Germline V lookup: CDR1 SEHNR, CDR2 FQNEAQ (reference sequence). J gave up 1 base and V 6 bases, and 3 bases lay outside the gene matches. The CDR3 covers 15 residues. CDR3 sequence reads: CASRQLAGSYNEQFF. In DNA, the CDR3 is TGTGCCAGCAGGCAACTAGCGGGGTCCTACAATGAGCAGTTCTTC.

This clonotype was picked up a small number of times. The rearrangement joins TRBV28 to TRBJ1-5, with D hard to call. The germline V and J ends were trimmed by 3 bases and 1 base, with 13 bases remaining between them. This CDR3 has 16 amino acids. CDR1 is MDHEN and CDR2 is SYDVKM in the germline V gene. CDR3 DNA: TGTGCCAGCAGTTTGTTAGGGTTGGAGAGCAATCAGCCCCAGCATTTT. Protein sequence: CASSLLGLESNQPQHF.

This clonotype was seen at least ten times. The rearrangement links TRBV29-1 to TRBJ2-1; 8 nucleotides align to TRBD1. Germline trimming cut 5 bases from V and 9 bases from J; bases unmatched to any gene: 12. The CDR3 covers 14 residues. CDR1 and CDR2 from the germline V gene are SQVTM and ANQGSEA. CDR3 in amino acids: CSVRWQGAVGEQFF. The DNA for the CDR3 is TGCAGCGTTCGGTGGCAGGGGGCGGTTGGTGAGCAGTTCTTC.

The sample holds many counts of this clonotype. The rearrangement links TRBV29-1 to TRBJ2-3; the D gene is possibly TRBD1 (5 bases). Per germline, CDR1 SQVTM and CDR2 ANQGSEA. The CDR3 is 16 residues long. V was cut by 2 bases and J by 0 bases, with 15 bases left in between. CDR3 sequence reads: CSVEKGHYSSTDTQYF. The DNA for the CDR3 is TGCAGCGTTGAAAAAGGACACTACTCTAGCACAGATACGCAGTATTTT.

Many counts were recorded for this clonotype. The gene calls are TRBV20-1 and TRBJ2-3, with 8 bases that match TRBD2. The CDR3 has 16 amino acids. The V and J ends lost 2 bases and 6 bases, in that order; junction bases with no gene match: 13. Germline V gene sequence: CDR1 DFQATT, CDR2 SNEGSKA (reference sequence). The CDR3 region has the DNA TGCAGTGCTAGAACCCTTAGCGGGGCCAGGTGGGATACGCAGTATTTT. Translation gives CSARTLSGARWDTQYF.

This clonotype came up many times. The chain combines TRBV5-6 with TRBJ2-3; D uncertain. The CDR3 consists of 13 residues. Trimming left V 4 bases short and J 3 bases short, with 9 bases between. The germline gives CDR1 SGHDT, CDR2 YYEEEE. For the CDR3, the DNA is TGTGCCAGCAGCCCACCTAGTACAGATACGCAGTATTTT. Translation gives CASSPPSTDTQYF.

This clonotype was recorded at least ten times. V and J are TRBV15 and TRBJ2-3; TRBD1 agrees at 9 bases. In germline, CDR1 is LNHNV, CDR2 YYDKDF (reference sequence). This CDR3 spans 15 amino acids. The junction had 9 bases not matched to a gene; V was cut back by 5 bases and J by 6 bases. CDR3 region: CATSSGTGSLDTQYF. In DNA, the CDR3 is TGTGCCACCAGCTCCGGGACAGGGTCGTTGGATACGCAGTATTTT.

This clonotype was seen repeatedly, ten times or more. The genes are TRBV11-3 and TRBJ2-1, with 10 bases that match TRBD2. CDR3 length equals 17 residues. V shed 2 bases, J shed 1 base, and the junction held 5 bases outside the gene matches. Germline CDR1 is SGHNT and CDR2 is YENEEA. CDR3 nucleotide sequence: TGTGCCAGCAGCTTATCCCCTAGCGGGAGTTCCTACAATGAGCAGTTCTTC. Translation gives CASSLSPSGSSYNEQFF.

This clonotype was recorded at least ten times. The chain recombines TRBV4-1 with TRBJ2-3, with TRBD2 matching over 8 bases. Germline assignment: CDR1 MGHRA and CDR2 YSYEKL. V lost 0 bases and J lost 7; bases outside the gene matches: 24. The CDR3 is made up of 21 amino acids. The chain's CDR3 is CASSQDLGGIQISGKPNTQYF. The CDR3 region has the DNA TGCGCCAGCAGCCAAGATCTTGGCGGAATTCAGATTAGCGGGAAACCTAATACGCAGTATTTT.

This clonotype has a count of ten or more. This chain uses TRBV29-1 with TRBJ2-7; tentatively, D is TRBD2 (5 bases). CDR1 SQVTM and CDR2 ANQGSEA come from the germline V gene. The CDR3 covers 13 residues. Trimming pared 6 bases from V and 4 bases from J, leaving 16 bases between. The CDR3 reads CSVALELGYEQYF. Written as DNA, the CDR3 is TGCAGCGTCGCACTAGAGTTGGGGTACGAGCAGTACTTC.

This clonotype was seen at least ten times. J is TRBJ2-1 and V is TRBV20-1; D call uncertain. The CDR3 has 13 residues. The germline CDR1 and CDR2 sequences are DFQATT and SNEGSKA (reference sequence). The V end lost 3 bases, the J end lost 2 bases, and 8 bases lay between the germline ends. DNA for the CDR3: TGCAGTGCTAGTTTTGATACCTACAATGAGCAGTTCTTC. Translating it yields CSASFDTYNEQFF.

This clonotype has at least ten counts. The chain couples TRBV29-1 to TRBJ2-1, with D maybe TRBD1 (5 bases). The CDR3 has 16 amino acids. V gave up 0 bases and J gave up 0 bases, with 12 bases separating them. CDR1 is SQVTM and CDR2 is ANQGSEA in the germline V gene. CDR3 DNA sequence: TGCAGCGTTGAAGATCCCGGACACACCTCCTACAATGAGCAGTTCTTC. The encoded protein is CSVEDPGHTSYNEQFF.

This clonotype was counted many times. The genes are TRBV29-1 and TRBJ2-1; 7 positions match TRBD2. The CDR3 is 15 residues long. Germline loops: CDR1 SQVTM, CDR2 ANQGSEA. The ends lost 6 bases at V and 6 bases at J; junction bases unmatched: 14. CDR3 amino acids: CSVAHLGRESNEQFF. The CDR3 DNA reads TGCAGCGTCGCGCACCTTGGGAGGGAGAGCAATGAGCAGTTCTTC.

This clonotype was seen repeatedly, ten times or more. This chain links TRBV19 with TRBJ2-5; no clear D gene. The V gene's germline CDR1 is LNHDA and CDR2 SQIVND (reference sequence). V lost 7 bases and J 5 bases, leaving 23 bases between the germline ends. The CDR3 length is 16 residues. The CDR3 loop is CASTKGWSPVVETQYF. The CDR3 coding sequence is TGTGCCAGTACAAAAGGCTGGAGCCCAGTCGTCGAGACCCAGTACTTC. Full variable domain (outside the CDR3, taken from reference TRBV19 and TRBJ2-5): DGGITQSPKYLFRKEGQNVTLSCEQNLNHDAMYWYRQDPGQGLRLIYYSQIVNDFQKGDIAEGYSVSREKKESFPLTVTSAQKNPTAFYLCASTKGWSPVVETQYFGPGTRLLVL.

This clonotype was seen repeatedly, ten times or more. The CDR3 protein is CSVDPGGTSGSSYNEQFF. Here the CDR3 DNA reads TGCAGTGTCGATCCCGGTGGGACTAGCGGGAGCTCCTACAATGAGCAGTTCTTC. This chain joins TRBV20-1 and TRBJ2-1, with TRBD2 matching 14 bases. The junction had 11 bases not matched to a gene; V was cut back by 7 bases and J by 0 bases. Germline V gene data show CDR1 as DFQATT and CDR2 as SNEGSKA (reference sequence). There are 18 residues in the CDR3.

This clonotype appeared many times. The chain links TRBV19 to TRBJ1-1; D gene ambiguous. The CDR3 consists of 13 residues. The germline CDR1 and CDR2 sequences are LNHDA and SQIVND (reference sequence). Trimming shortened V by 1 base and J by 1 base, and 4 bases separated the two germline ends. This CDR3 reads CASSIGTNTEAFF. CDR3 nucleotides: TGTGCCAGTAGTATAGGGACGAACACTGAAGCTTTCTTT.